Detailed here is one T cell receptor (beta chain). Its antigen is as yet unknown. RNA amounts of roughly 0.5 to 1 ug underwent reverse transcription with random hexamers. Amplification of TCR beta CDR3 was carried out by immunoSEQ multiplex PCR, which covered 54 Vbeta and 13 Jbeta segments. In TCRdb, the immunoSEQ multiplex PCR reads were re-called with MiXCR into one record per CDR3 protein. This table holds some 120,000 distinct CDR3 sequences, more than 90% found once. These data belong to a study of CD8 T cells in Susac syndrome. Study outcomes and limitations: It was in TEMRA cells and active patients that Susac CD8+ clonal expansion peaked. The study conceded that its TCR sequencing and HLA analysis involved relatively few individuals.

The study sequenced TCR beta in blood CD8+ and CD4+ T cells. The clonotype originates from a human donor with Susac syndrome. Sequencing was performed on CD8+ T cells from PBMCs.

The CDR3 is CSVESPGNYNEQFF. The CDR3 DNA sequence: TGCAGCGTTGAAAGCCCAGGGAATTACAATGAGCAGTTCTTC. The chain uses TRBV29-1 and TRBJ2-1; D perhaps matches TRBD1 (5 bases). CDR1 and CDR2 (germline): SQVTM, ANQGSEA. V was clipped by 2 bases and J by 4 bases, with 12 bases between them. The length of the CDR3 is 14 residues.